The present T cell receptor (beta chain) was sequenced within a study of blood T cells in healthy people across ages. Study-level findings and limits: Getting older went along with TCR beta diversity per million T cells dropping roughly linearly. Correlation between TCR beta diversity and naive T cell percentage was strong.

The CDR3 has 14 amino acids. V lost 3 bases, J lost 6 bases, and 16 bases lay in between. From germline, CDR1 is SGDLS and CDR2 YYNGEE. Then a second PCR, running about 6 to 11 cycles, was carried out with a sample-barcoded 5' primer and a J-beta primer mix. TCRdb analysed the 5' RACE reads with MiXCR anew, one entry per CDR3 protein. This sample has 550,000 to 650,000 distinct CDR3 sequences, with roughly a quarter found just once. About this clonotype: Its target is not known.

The sample was also linked to a second study, of T cells of mothers and their children. That paper states: Overlap ran slightly, non-significantly higher for related than unrelated mother-child pairs.

Sequencing was done on a sample of blood. The genes are TRBV9 and TRBJ2-7, with a possible D match to TRBD1 (5 bases). The source of this sequence is a boy aged 2 to 9 in good health. The CDR3 sequence is CASSANLDRSEQYF. Here the CDR3 DNA reads TGTGCCAGCAGCGCCAATTTAGACAGATCCGAGCAGTACTTC.